This entry is about one TCR beta chain. The antigen is unknown. The CDR3 consists of 15 residues. Germline V gene data show CDR1 as SGDLS and CDR2 as YYNGEE. V was cut by 0 bases and J by 2 bases, with 11 bases left in between. This specimen comes from a study of T cells in narcolepsy. Study in general: Patients with NT1 or NT2 and healthy control donors were enrolled. General study findings and limits: Reportedly, autoreactive clonotypes were serially detected in patients' blood but not controls'. Autoreactive HCRT-specific and TRIB2-specific clonotypes were marked in same-patient CSF-versus-blood CD4+ comparisons.

Clones were read by immunoSEQ multiplex PCR, and TCRdb kept only the in-frame ones, dropping some. The top ten hold over 1.5% of the sample, which has some 20,000 clones, 83% seen once. Sequencing was performed on memory (CD45RA-) CD4+ T cells from blood. The TCR was taken from a human donor in good health. V and J are TRBV9 and TRBJ2-5; D could derive from TRBD1 or TRBD2 (5 bases each). CDR3 region: CASSVGGVLQETQYF. The CDR3 coding sequence is TGTGCCAGCAGCGTAGGAGGGGTCCTACAAGAGACCCAGTACTTC.